A selection of T cell receptor beta chains follows, all from one sample in a study of PD-L1 blockade in urothelial cancer. Assay: immunoSEQ multiplex PCR; the TCRdb copy retains only in-frame clones and omits some. The table lists over 75,000 clones, around 92% of them singletons. Sample: PBMCs, taken around atezolizumab (anti-PD-L1) treatment. These receptors all come from a woman aged 80 or older with urothelial cancer. The CDR3 runs from the conserved cysteine through the conserved F or W. D genes are given only for firm matches. Clone size, where shown, is once, few, many, or a class for clones that have expanded.

size,V,J,D,DNA,CDR3
.,TRBV5-6,TRBJ1-1,TRBD1,TGTGCCAGCAGCTTAGGACAGGGGATGAACACTGAAGCTTTCTTT,CASSLGQGMNTEAFF
.,TRBV15,TRBJ2-1,TRBD1,TGTGCCACCTATGGGGCAGGGGGCCCGAGCTCCTACAATGAGCAGTTCTTC,CATYGAGGPSSYNEQFF
.,TRBV6-7,TRBJ1-1,TRBD1,TGTGCCAGCAGTTTTACAGGGGGTAATACTGAAGCTTTCTTT,CASSFTGGNTEAFF
.,TRBV14,TRBJ2-7,TRBD1,TGTGCCAGCAGCCATAGAGACAGGGCCTACGAGCAGTACTTC,CASSHRDRAYEQYF
.,TRBV2,TRBJ2-1,TRBD2,TGTGCCAGCACCCGGACTAGCGCATACAATGAGCAGTTCTTC,CASTRTSAYNEQFF
.,TRBV5-1,TRBJ2-5,.,TGCGCCAGCAGTTTGGAGGGAGGCAACCAAGAGACCCAGTACTTC,CASSLEGGNQETQYF
.,TRBV28,TRBJ1-3,TRBD1,TGTGCCAGCAGTCGCCGGAGTTCGGGACAGGGCTTTTTT,CASSRRSSGQGFF
few,TRBV9,TRBJ2-5,.,TGTGCCAGCAGCCAACAGGGAACCGAGACCCAGTACTTC,CASSQQGTETQYF
.,TRBV28,TRBJ2-7,TRBD2,TGTGCCAGCAGCCTCCTTGGCGGGAGAGACGAGCAGTACTTC,CASSLLGGRDEQYF
.,TRBV5-1,TRBJ2-5,.,TGCGCCAGCAGCTTGAGCGGGCAAGAGACCCAGTACTTC,CASSLSGQETQYF
.,TRBV28,TRBJ1-4,TRBD1,TGTGCCAGCAGTTTGGGGGGACAGGCTGGAGAAAAACTGTTTTTT,CASSLGGQAGEKLFF
.,TRBV7-9,TRBJ2-7,TRBD2,TGTGCCAGCAGCGCGCTAGCGGGTATTTCCTACGAGCAGTACTTC,CASSALAGISYEQYF
.,TRBV2,TRBJ2-1,TRBD2,TGTGCCAGCAGTCCCCTAGCGGCCGATGAGCAGTTCTTC,CASSPLAADEQFF
.,TRBV25-1,TRBJ1-4,TRBD1,TGTGCCAGCAGTGAATATCGGGGACAGGGTAATGAAAAACTGTTTTTT,CASSEYRGQGNEKLFF
.,TRBV5-1,TRBJ2-5,.,TGCGCCAGCAGCTTGGATTCAGGGGTCTCGGAGACCCAGTACTTC,CASSLDSGVSETQYF
.,TRBV11-3,TRBJ1-1,.,TGTGCCAGCAGCTTATTGAGCGGCGAAGCTTTCTTT,CASSLLSGEAFF
.,TRBV7-9,TRBJ1-1,.,TGTGCCAGCAGCTTAGTCCCCCGACCCGGGACACGGAACACTGAAGCTTTCTTT,CASSLVPRPGTRNTEAFF
.,TRBV5-4,TRBJ1-4,.,TGTGCCAGCAGTCGCCGGGACAATAATGAAAAACTGTTTTTT,CASSRRDNNEKLFF
.,TRBV5-1,TRBJ2-3,.,TGCGCCAGCAGCTTGGTAGCCGGGAGCACAGATACGCAGTATTTT,CASSLVAGSTDTQYF
.,TRBV30,TRBJ2-3,.,TGTGCCTGGAGTGTAGGGGGAACAGATACGCAGTATTTT,CAWSVGGTDTQYF
.,TRBV28,TRBJ1-5,.,TGTGCCAGCAGTTTATCCAAACAGCCCCAGCATTTT,CASSLSKQPQHF
.,TRBV27,TRBJ2-1,TRBD1,TGTGCCAGCAGCCTGGCGGGACAGGGGATCAGGAATGAGCAGTTCTTC,CASSLAGQGIRNEQFF
.,TRBV28,TRBJ2-1,TRBD2,TGTGCCAGCAGGGAACTAGCGGGATACAATGAGCAGTTCTTC,CASRELAGYNEQFF
.,TRBV5-6,TRBJ1-3,TRBD1,TGTGCCAGCAGCTTGGGGGGCAGGGGGCGCGTGGGATCTGGAAACACCATATATTTT,CASSLGGRGRVGSGNTIYF
.,TRBV27,TRBJ2-7,.,TGTGCCAGCAGTCCCGCGAGCTCCTACGAGCAGTACTTC,CASSPASSYEQYF
.,TRBV9,TRBJ1-1,TRBD1,TGTGCCAGCAGCGTAGCGGGGACAGGGGGCACTGAAGCTTTCTTT,CASSVAGTGGTEAFF